A single TCR beta chain is shown here with its context. The antigen remains undetermined. Some 28,000 T cell genomes (about 0.2 ug DNA) went into each sorted-subset replicate. Here immunoSEQ multiplex PCR was the method, and the copy in TCRdb shows in-frame clones only, minus some. Of over a million clones in the sample, roughly 96% are singletons; the top ten hold about 1%. V lost 4 bases and J lost 4, with 16 bases in between. Germline V gene sequence: CDR1 MGHDK, CDR2 SYGVNS. The CDR3 spans 16 residues. This sample stems from a study of shared clonotypes between healthy human individuals. Across the study: For every donor, three CD4 naive, three CD4 memory, two CD8 naive and one CD8 memory plates were used.

Overall study findings and caveats: Naive CD4 clonotypes were shared across a few donors at 5% to 6%.

This receptor was taken from a man aged 30 to 39 in good health. The genes are TRBV25-1 and TRBJ2-2, with D possibly TRBD2 on 6 matching bases. Sequenced sample: naive CD4+ T cells sorted from blood. The subset here: CD45RA+ positively selected. The CDR3 region is CASSAKRAGPTGELFF. In DNA form, the CDR3 reads TGTGCCAGCAGTGCCAAACGGGCGGGACCCACCGGGGAGCTGTTTTTT.